Each of the 14 T cell receptor beta chains below was sequenced from the same sample in a study of human T cells and chemical hapten exposure listed by TCRdb under 2021. Sample time point, as interpreted from the label and publication: patch test 1, 2 weeks after DPC sensitization. The treatment or condition label here, explained by the study, means: therapeutic diphenylcyclopropenone sensitization with weekly scalp DPC. The library was produced with RACE. Sequenced using a NextSeq 500. TCRdb took the public reads, trimmed them with fastp at Q25, ran MiXCR for clone calling and kept in-frame beta chains. Records with the same CDR3 protein are collapsed into one entry carrying the most frequent genes and DNA. In all, the sample holds 150,000 to 200,000 distinct CDR3 sequences, and more than 14% of those were seen once. The ten biggest clones cover 1.5% to 2% of the sample. Source: whole blood, taken in connection with sensitization to the hapten diphenylcyclopropenone (DPC). These receptors were taken from a woman aged 25 to 39 with alopecia areata. Some clones in this sample may be carry-over from other donors' samples.

The chain is built from TRBV15 and TRBJ2-1, with unresolved D. This CDR3 contains 15 residues. CDR1 is LNHNV, CDR2 YYDKDF, per germline (reference sequence). V shed 7 bases and J shed 5 bases, with 18 bases lying between them. The CDR3 nucleotides read TGTGCCACCACCCCATTTGCACGTCCCGACAATGAGCAGTTCTTC. This codes for CATTPFARPDNEQFF.

This chain joins TRBV29-1 and TRBJ2-3; D is perhaps TRBD1 (6 bases). The CDR3 totals 14 residues. Per the germline V gene, CDR1 is SQVTM and CDR2 is ANQGSEA. Trimming stripped 6 bases from V and 3 bases from J, with 16 bases between. This chain's CDR3 is CSVVQGMLTDTQYF. In nucleotides, the CDR3 is TGCAGCGTCGTACAGGGAATGTTGACAGATACGCAGTATTTT.

This clonotype was detected only a few times. The gene calls are TRBV28 and TRBJ1-2; D ambiguous. From germline, CDR1 is MDHEN and CDR2 SYDVKM. This CDR3 contains 17 residues. Trimming left V 5 bases short and J 0 bases short, with 19 bases between. This CDR3 reads CASSEQETRQANYGYTF. DNA for the CDR3: TGTGCCAGCAGTGAGCAAGAGACACGTCAAGCTAACTATGGCTACACCTTC.

This clonotype was seen only a few times. The chain employs TRBV28 and TRBJ1-5, with 9 positions matching TRBD1. The CDR3 has 15 amino acids. The germline gives CDR1 MDHEN, CDR2 SYDVKM. V lost 5 bases, J lost 6 bases, and 8 bases stayed unmatched. This chain's CDR3 is CASSPPGTGSQPQHF. In DNA, the CDR3 is TGTGCCAGCAGTCCGCCCGGGACAGGGTCTCAGCCCCAGCATTTT.

This clonotype appeared many times. The genes are TRBV9 and TRBJ2-7; 8 positions agree with TRBD1. CDR3 length equals 15 residues. Germline loops: CDR1 SGDLS, CDR2 YYNGEE. Losses at the gene ends were 2 bases for V and 0 bases for J; bases not matched to a gene: 4. As DNA, the CDR3 is TGTGCCAGCAGCGTGGGACAGGACCTCTCCTACGAGCAGTACTTC. This translates into CASSVGQDLSYEQYF.

This clonotype occurred a few times. This sequence joins TRBV20-1 and TRBJ1-4, with D perhaps matching TRBD1 (5 bases). Germline values: CDR1 DFQATT, CDR2 SNEGSKA (reference sequence). Trimming removed 4 bases at V and 4 bases at J, with 13 bases between. The CDR3 spans 14 residues. CDR3 residues: CSATKGALNEKLFF. For the CDR3, the DNA is TGCAGTGCTACTAAAGGGGCCCTTAATGAAAAACTGTTTTTT.

This clonotype has a count of ten or more. V usage is TRBV3-1 and J usage is TRBJ1-5; D is perhaps TRBD1 (5 bases). Germline V gives CDR1 LGHDT, CDR2 YNNKEL (reference sequence). Trimming shortened V by 1 base and J by 5 bases, and 6 bases separated the two germline ends. This CDR3 is built from 13 residues. The CDR3 bases are TGTGCCAGCAGCCAAGGGGGGTATCAGCCCCAGCATTTT. Protein: CASSQGGYQPQHF.

The V gene is TRBV27, the J gene TRBJ1-5, with TRBD1 identical over 8 bases. Germline V gene data show CDR1 as MNHEY and CDR2 as SMNVEV (reference sequence). V was clipped by 6 bases and J by 1 base; unmatched bases: 5. The CDR3 totals 15 residues. CDR3 in DNA: TGTGCCAGCAGCGGACAGGGACAAAGCAATCAGCCCCAGCATTTT. The encoded protein is CASSGQGQSNQPQHF.

This clonotype has a handful of counts. This rearrangement joins TRBV29-1 to TRBJ2-3; 9 bases map to TRBD2. Germline-derived CDR1 and CDR2 are SQVTM and ANQGSEA. The CDR3 is 14 amino acids. Trimming at V came to 5 bases and at J to 2 bases, leaving 5 bases not matched to a gene. The CDR3 reads CSVPTSGLTDTQYF. As DNA, the CDR3 is TGCAGCGTTCCGACTAGCGGCCTCACAGATACGCAGTATTTT.

This chain links TRBV7-9 with TRBJ2-5; a weak D match, TRBD2 (7 bases). This CDR3 has 15 residues. The germline V and J ends were trimmed by 2 bases and 1 base, with 11 bases remaining between them. Per germline, CDR1 SEHNR and CDR2 FQNEAQ (reference sequence). Here the CDR3 reads CASSLLRGLQETQYF. The CDR3 DNA is TGTGCCAGCAGCTTATTGCGGGGGCTCCAAGAGACCCAGTACTTC.

The table lists this clonotype with a few counts. This chain connects TRBV29-1 to TRBJ1-4, with TRBD1 matching 9 bases. Germline V gene sequence: CDR1 SQVTM, CDR2 ANQGSEA. After removal of 5 bases from V and 5 bases from J, the junction contained 3 bases not matched to a gene. This CDR3 contains 13 residues. The CDR3 here is CSVTDRGNEKLFF. The CDR3 bases are TGCAGCGTTACTGACAGGGGGAATGAAAAACTGTTTTTT.

The CDR3 loop reads CASSQNGANVLTF. CDR3 bases: TGTGCCAGCAGCCAGAATGGGGCCAACGTCCTGACTTTC. The chain joins TRBV3-1 to TRBJ2-6; D not resolved. Trimming removed 3 bases from V and 3 bases from J, with 3 bases in between. Germline loops: CDR1 LGHDT, CDR2 YNNKEL (reference sequence). CDR3 length equals 13 residues.

This clonotype has only a few counts. The chain links TRBV10-2 to TRBJ2-7; D unclear. Between the trimmed V and J ends, which lost 3 bases and 3 bases, there was a span of 9 bases. Germline values: CDR1 WSHSY, CDR2 SAAADI. The CDR3 has 13 residues. The CDR3: CASSENGFYEQYF. CDR3 coding DNA: TGCGCCAGCAGTGAAAATGGATTCTACGAGCAGTACTTC.

This clonotype occurred a few times. The chain couples TRBV10-2 to TRBJ2-1; D possibly uses TRBD1 or TRBD2 (5 bases each). CDR3 length: 15 residues. V gave up 4 bases and J gave up 9 bases, with 19 bases separating them. CDR1 and CDR2 (germline): WSHSY, SAAADI. The CDR3 nucleotides are TGCGCCAGCAGTGCCCGAGCCCGGGGCGCTGGTGAGCAGTTCTTC. It encodes CASSARARGAGEQFF.